This T cell receptor beta chain was obtained from a study of cytomegalovirus exposure and HLA in healthy donors. General study findings and limits: As a later analysis showed, several of the most significant clusters appeared to be linked to common viral pathogens. TCR beta V segments were, for the most part, productive about 87% or about 30% of the time in an earlier analysis. The authors listed about 170 TCR beta chains as cytomegalovirus-associated.

This CDR3 contains 14 residues. V was trimmed by 10 bases and J by 5 bases, leaving 20 bases between them. Germline V gene lookup returns CDR1 MNHNS and CDR2 SASEGT. 13 Jbeta primers and 60 Vbeta primers were used for the PCR. Only in-frame clones appear in the TCRdb table, and some are missing; sequencing was by immunoSEQ multiplex PCR. The sample carries 90,000 to 140,000 clones, around 72% recorded once. About this clone: Its antigen is undetermined.

This rearrangement joins TRBV6-1 to TRBJ1-1; D is unresolved. The sample taken for sequencing was PBMCs. This clonotype was obtained from a male donor in good health and CMV-seronegative. CDR3 coding DNA: TGTGCCACCGACCAAGGAGGTACGATAACTGAAGCTTTCTTT. It encodes CATDQGGTITEAFF.